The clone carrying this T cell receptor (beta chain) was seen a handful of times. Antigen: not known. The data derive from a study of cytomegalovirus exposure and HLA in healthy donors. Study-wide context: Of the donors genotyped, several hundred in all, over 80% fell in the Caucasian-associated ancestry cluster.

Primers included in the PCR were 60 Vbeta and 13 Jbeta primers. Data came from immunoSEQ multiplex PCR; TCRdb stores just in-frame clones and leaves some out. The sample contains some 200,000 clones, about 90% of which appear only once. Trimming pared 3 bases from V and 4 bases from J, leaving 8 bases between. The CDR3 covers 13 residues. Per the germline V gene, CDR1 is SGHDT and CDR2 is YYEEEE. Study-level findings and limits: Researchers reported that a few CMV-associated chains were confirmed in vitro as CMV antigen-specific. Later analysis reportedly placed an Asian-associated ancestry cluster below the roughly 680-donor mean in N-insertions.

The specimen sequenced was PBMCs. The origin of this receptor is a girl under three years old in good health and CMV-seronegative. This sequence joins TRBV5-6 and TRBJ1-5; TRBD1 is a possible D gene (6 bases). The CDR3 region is CASSSQGNQPQHF. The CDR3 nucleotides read TGTGCCAGCAGCTCACAGGGAAATCAGCCCCAGCATTTT.